The present TCR beta chain was sequenced within a study of T cells in localized non-small cell lung cancer. The method was immunoSEQ multiplex PCR; TCRdb's version includes in-frame clones alone and lacks a portion of them. The table has some 80,000 clones, just under 85% seen once; the top ten hold over 2.5%. The TCR comes from a man aged 40 to 69 with stage I lung adenocarcinoma. The sample in question was peripheral blood, obtained before any cancer treatment.

CDR3 nucleotides: TGTGCCAGCAGCAAAGCATACGGGACTAGCGGGGGCTGGGAGTACTTC. Its protein is CASSKAYGTSGGWEYF. V gene TRBV21-1 combines with J gene TRBJ2-7; TRBD2 was called by the table and not checked on the DNA. TRBV21-1 is a known pseudogene. The CDR3 spans 16 residues.